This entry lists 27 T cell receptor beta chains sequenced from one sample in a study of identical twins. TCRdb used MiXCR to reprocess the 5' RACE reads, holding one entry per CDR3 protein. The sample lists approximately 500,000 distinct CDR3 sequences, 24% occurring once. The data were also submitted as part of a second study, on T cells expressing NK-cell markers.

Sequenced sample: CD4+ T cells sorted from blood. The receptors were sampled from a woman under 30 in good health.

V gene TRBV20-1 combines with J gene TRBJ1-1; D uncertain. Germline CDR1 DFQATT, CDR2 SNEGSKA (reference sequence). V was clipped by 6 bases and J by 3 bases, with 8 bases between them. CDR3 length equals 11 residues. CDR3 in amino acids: CSASGHTEAFF. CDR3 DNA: TGCAGTGCCAGCGGGCACACTGAAGCTTTCTTT.

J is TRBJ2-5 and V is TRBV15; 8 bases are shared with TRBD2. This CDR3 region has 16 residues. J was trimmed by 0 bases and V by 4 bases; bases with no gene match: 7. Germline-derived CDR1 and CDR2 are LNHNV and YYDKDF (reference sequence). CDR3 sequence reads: CATSTAGRGDQETQYF. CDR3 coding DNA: TGTGCCACCAGCACCGCGGGGCGGGGGGACCAAGAGACCCAGTACTTC. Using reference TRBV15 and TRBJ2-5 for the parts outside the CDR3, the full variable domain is DAMVIQNPRYQVTQFGKPVTLSCSQTLNHNVMYWYQQKSSQAPKLLFHYYDKDFNNEADTPDNFQSRRPNTSFCFLDIRSPGLGDTAMYLCATSTAGRGDQETQYFGPGTRLLVL.

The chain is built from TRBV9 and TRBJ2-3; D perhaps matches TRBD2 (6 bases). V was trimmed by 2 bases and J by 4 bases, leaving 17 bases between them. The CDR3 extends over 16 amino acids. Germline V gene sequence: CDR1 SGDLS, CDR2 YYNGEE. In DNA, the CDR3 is TGTGCCAGCAGCGTTAGGCTAGCGCGAGTTGCAGATACGCAGTATTTT. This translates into CASSVRLARVADTQYF.

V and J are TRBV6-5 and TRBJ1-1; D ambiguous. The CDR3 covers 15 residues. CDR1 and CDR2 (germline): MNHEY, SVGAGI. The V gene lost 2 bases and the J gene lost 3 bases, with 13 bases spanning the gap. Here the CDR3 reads CASSYATMGYTEAFF. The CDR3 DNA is TGTGCCAGCAGTTACGCTACCATGGGTTACACTGAAGCTTTCTTT.

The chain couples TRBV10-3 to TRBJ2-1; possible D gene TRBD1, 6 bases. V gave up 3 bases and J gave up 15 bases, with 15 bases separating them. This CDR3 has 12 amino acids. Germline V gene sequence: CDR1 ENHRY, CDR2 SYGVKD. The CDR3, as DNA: TGTGCCATCAGTGATAAAGGGACACCACCGTTCTTC. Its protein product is CAISDKGTPPFF.

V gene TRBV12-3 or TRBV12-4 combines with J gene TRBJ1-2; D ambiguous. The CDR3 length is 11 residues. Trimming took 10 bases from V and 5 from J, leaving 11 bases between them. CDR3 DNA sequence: TGTGCCACCAAATTAGGGTATGGCTACACCTTC. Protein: CATKLGYGYTF.

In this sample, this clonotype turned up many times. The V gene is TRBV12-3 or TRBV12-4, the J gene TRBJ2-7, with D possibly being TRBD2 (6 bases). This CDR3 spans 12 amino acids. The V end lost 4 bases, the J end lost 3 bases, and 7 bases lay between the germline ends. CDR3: CASSSAGYEQYF. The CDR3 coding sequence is TGTGCCAGCAGTTCAGCGGGCTACGAGCAGTACTTC.

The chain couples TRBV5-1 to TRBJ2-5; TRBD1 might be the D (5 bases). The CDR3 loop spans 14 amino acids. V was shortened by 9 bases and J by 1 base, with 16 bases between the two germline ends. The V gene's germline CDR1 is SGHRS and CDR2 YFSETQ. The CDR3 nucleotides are TGCGCCACCAAAAGGGGCGAGGCCCAAGAGACCCAGTACTTC. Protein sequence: CATKRGEAQETQYF.

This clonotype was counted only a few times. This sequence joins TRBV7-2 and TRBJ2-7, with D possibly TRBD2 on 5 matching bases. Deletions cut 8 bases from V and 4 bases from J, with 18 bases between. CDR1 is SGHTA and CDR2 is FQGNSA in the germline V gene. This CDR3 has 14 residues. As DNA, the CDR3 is TGTGCCAGCGGTCGGGAAACAACGACTTACGAGCAGTACTTC. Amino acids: CASGRETTTYEQYF.

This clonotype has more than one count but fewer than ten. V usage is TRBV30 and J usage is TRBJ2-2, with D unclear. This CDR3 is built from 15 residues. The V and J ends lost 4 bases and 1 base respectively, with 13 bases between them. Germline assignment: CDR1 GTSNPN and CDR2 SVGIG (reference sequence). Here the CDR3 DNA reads TGTGCCTGGACGGGTTCCCCGGGGAACACCGGGGAGCTGTTTTTT. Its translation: CAWTGSPGNTGELFF.

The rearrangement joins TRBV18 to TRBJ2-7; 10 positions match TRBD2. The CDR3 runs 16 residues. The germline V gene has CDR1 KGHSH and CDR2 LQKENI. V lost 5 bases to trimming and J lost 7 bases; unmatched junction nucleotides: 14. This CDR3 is CASSKSAASGSLEQYF. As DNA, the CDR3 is TGTGCCAGCTCAAAGTCGGCGGCTAGCGGGAGTCTGGAGCAGTACTTC.

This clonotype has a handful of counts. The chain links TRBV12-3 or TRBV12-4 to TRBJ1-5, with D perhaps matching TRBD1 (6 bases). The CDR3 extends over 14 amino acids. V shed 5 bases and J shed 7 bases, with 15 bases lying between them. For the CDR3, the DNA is TGTGCCAGCAGTCCGTTCCAGGGGAACCAGCCCCAGCATTTT. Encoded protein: CASSPFQGNQPQHF.

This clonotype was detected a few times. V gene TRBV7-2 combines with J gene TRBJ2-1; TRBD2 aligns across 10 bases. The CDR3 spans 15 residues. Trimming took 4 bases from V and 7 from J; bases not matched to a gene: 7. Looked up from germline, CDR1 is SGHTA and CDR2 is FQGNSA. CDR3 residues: CASSSLAGAFNEQFF. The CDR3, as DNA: TGTGCCAGCAGCTCTCTAGCGGGGGCTTTTAATGAGCAGTTCTTC.

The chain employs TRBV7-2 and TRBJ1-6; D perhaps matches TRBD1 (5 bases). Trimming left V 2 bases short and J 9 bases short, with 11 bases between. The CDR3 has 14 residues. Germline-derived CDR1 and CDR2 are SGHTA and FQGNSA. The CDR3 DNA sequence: TGTGCCAGCAGCTTAACCCCCAGGGTTTCACCCCTCCACTTT. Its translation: CASSLTPRVSPLHF.

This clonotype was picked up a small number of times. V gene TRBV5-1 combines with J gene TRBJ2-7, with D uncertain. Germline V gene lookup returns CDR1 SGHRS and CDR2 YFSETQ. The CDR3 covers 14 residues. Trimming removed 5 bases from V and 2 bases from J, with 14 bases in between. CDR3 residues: CASSNSYPPYEQYF. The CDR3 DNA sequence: TGCGCCAGCAGTAATAGTTACCCCCCCTACGAGCAGTACTTC.

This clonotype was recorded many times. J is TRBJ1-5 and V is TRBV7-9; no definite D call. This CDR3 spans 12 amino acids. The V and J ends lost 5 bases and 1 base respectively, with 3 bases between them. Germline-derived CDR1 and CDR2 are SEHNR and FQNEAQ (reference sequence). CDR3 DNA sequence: TGTGCCAGCAGCCACAGCAATCAGCCCCAGCATTTT. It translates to CASSHSNQPQHF.

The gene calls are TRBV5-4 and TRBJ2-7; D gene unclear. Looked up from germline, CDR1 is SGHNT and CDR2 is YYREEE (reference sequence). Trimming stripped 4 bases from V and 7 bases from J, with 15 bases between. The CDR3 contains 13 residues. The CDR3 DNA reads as TGTGCCAGCAGCCCGGACCGCCGCCTGGAGCAGTACTTC. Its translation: CASSPDRRLEQYF.

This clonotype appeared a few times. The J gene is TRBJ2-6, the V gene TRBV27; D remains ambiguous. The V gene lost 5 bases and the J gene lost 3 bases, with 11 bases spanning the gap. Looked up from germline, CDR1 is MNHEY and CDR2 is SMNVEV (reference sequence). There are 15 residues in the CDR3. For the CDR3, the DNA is TGTGCCAGCAGTCATACACGCGGTGGGGCCAACGTCCTGACTTTC. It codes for CASSHTRGGANVLTF.

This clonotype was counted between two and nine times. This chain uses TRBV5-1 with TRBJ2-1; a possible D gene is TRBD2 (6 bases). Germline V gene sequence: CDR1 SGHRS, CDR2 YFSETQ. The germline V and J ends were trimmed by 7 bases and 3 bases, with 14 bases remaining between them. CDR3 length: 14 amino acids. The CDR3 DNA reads TGCGCCAGCGGGACGGGAGAGGGCTACAATGAGCAGTTCTTC. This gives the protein CASGTGEGYNEQFF. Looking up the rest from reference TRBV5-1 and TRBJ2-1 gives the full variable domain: KAGVTQTPRYLIKTRGQQVTLSCSPISGHRSVSWYQQTPGQGLQFLFEYFSETQRNKGNFPGRFSGRQFSNSRSEMNVSTLELGDSALYLCASGTGEGYNEQFFGPGTRLTVL.

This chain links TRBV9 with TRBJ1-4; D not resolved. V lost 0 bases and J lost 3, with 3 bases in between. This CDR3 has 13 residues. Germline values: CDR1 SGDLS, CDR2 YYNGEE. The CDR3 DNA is TGTGCCAGCAGCGTAGGTCCTAATGAAAAACTGTTTTTT. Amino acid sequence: CASSVGPNEKLFF.

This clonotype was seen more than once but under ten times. Here the CDR3 DNA reads TGTGCCAGCAGCCAAACGGAAGGGAAAGCTTTCTTT. It specifies CASSQTEGKAFF. This chain joins TRBV3-1 and TRBJ1-1; no clear D gene. Germline V gene sequence: CDR1 LGHDT, CDR2 YNNKEL (reference sequence). The CDR3 is 12 residues long. Trimming pared 2 bases from V and 9 bases from J, leaving 10 bases between.

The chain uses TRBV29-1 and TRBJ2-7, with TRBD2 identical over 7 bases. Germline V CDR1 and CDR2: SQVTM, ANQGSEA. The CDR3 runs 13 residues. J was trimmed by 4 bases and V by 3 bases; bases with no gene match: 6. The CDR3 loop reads CSVESSGRYEQYF. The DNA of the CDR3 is TGCAGCGTTGAGTCTAGCGGAAGATACGAGCAGTACTTC.

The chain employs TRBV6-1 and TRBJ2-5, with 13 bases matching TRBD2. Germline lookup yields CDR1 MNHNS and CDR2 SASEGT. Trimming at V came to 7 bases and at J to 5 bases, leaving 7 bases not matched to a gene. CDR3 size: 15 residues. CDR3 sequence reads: CASTTSGGAGETQYF. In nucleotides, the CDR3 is TGTGCCAGCACTACTAGCGGGGGGGCCGGGGAGACCCAGTACTTC.

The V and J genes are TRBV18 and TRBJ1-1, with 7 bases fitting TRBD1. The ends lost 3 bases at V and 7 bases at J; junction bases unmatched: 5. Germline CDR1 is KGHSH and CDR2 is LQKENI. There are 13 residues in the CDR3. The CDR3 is CASSPTGEIEAFF. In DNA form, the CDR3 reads TGTGCCAGCTCACCTACAGGGGAGATTGAAGCTTTCTTT.

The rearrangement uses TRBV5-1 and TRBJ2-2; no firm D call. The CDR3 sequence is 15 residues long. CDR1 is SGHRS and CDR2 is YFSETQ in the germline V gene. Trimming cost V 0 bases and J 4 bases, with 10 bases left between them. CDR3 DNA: TGCGCCAGCAGCTTGGAAAGACACAGCACCGGGGAGCTGTTTTTT. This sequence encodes CASSLERHSTGELFF.

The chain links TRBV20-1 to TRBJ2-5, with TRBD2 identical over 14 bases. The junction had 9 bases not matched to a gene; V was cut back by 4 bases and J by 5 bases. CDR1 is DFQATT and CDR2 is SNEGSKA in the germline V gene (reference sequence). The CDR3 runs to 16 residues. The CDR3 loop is CSATRGTSGSRETQYF. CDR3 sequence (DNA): TGCAGTGCTACACGGGGGACTAGCGGGAGTAGGGAGACCCAGTACTTC.

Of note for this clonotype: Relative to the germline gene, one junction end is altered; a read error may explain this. The CDR3 loop is CASSLEALAGGSLF. CDR3 in DNA: TGCGCCAGCAGCTTGGAAGCACTAGCGGGCGGGAGCCTCTTC. The chain recombines TRBV5-1 with TRBJ2-1, with 9 bases that match TRBD2. The CDR3 is made up of 14 amino acids. Germline V gene sequence: CDR1 SGHRS, CDR2 YFSETQ.